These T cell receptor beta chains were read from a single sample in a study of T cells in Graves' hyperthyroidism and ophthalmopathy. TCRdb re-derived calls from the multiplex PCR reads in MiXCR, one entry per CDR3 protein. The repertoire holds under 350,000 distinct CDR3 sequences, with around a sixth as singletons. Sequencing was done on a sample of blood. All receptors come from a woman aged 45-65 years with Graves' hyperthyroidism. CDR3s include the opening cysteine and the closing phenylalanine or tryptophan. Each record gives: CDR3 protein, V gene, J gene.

CDR3 protein: CASSFSAGLSYEQYF
V gene: TRBV4-1
J gene: TRBJ2-7

CDR3 protein: CASSLGAGDTEAFF
V gene: TRBV3-1
J gene: TRBJ1-1

CDR3 protein: CASSDNPGQARDTQYF
V gene: TRBV25-1
J gene: TRBJ2-3

CDR3 protein: CASSFLMGLTYNSPLHF
V gene: TRBV12-3/TRBV12-4
J gene: TRBJ1-6

CDR3 protein: CSARPTGGGYGYTF
V gene: TRBV20-1
J gene: TRBJ1-2

CDR3 protein: CATHRESNQPQHF
V gene: TRBV10-3
J gene: TRBJ1-5

CDR3 protein: CASSFEQGVSPLHF
V gene: TRBV12-3/TRBV12-4
J gene: TRBJ1-6

CDR3 protein: CACSWGAGYGYTF
V gene: TRBV12-3/TRBV12-4
J gene: TRBJ1-2

CDR3 protein: CASSFHRAYEQYF
V gene: TRBV7-2
J gene: TRBJ2-7

CDR3 protein: CASSEEGNSGNTIYF
V gene: TRBV2
J gene: TRBJ1-3

CDR3 protein: CASSFATGGPYEQYF
V gene: TRBV28
J gene: TRBJ2-7

CDR3 protein: CASSLEWDVSTDTQYF
V gene: TRBV28
J gene: TRBJ2-3

CDR3 protein: CASSPGTGTGELFF
V gene: TRBV3-1
J gene: TRBJ2-2

CDR3 protein: CASSLASEQPQHF
V gene: TRBV11-2
J gene: TRBJ1-5

CDR3 protein: CASSNPHFGLAGTGELFF
V gene: TRBV12-3/TRBV12-4
J gene: TRBJ2-2

CDR3 protein: CASSQGAGLSYEQYF
V gene: TRBV4-1
J gene: TRBJ2-7

CDR3 protein: CASSLGGGTYDLGYTF
V gene: TRBV13
J gene: TRBJ1-2

CDR3 protein: CASSSETGGTDTQYF
V gene: TRBV12-3/TRBV12-4
J gene: TRBJ2-3

CDR3 protein: CASSDDTTGNSYNEQFF
V gene: TRBV27
J gene: TRBJ2-1

CDR3 protein: CASSPETAYYEQYF
V gene: TRBV28
J gene: TRBJ2-7

CDR3 protein: CSAQQGGPYSNQPQHF
V gene: TRBV29-1
J gene: TRBJ1-5

CDR3 protein: CSAPEGQGAQLLYGYTF
V gene: TRBV20-1
J gene: TRBJ1-2

CDR3 protein: CASNVLAGGPVYNEQFF
V gene: TRBV7-9
J gene: TRBJ2-1

CDR3 protein: CASSRTRTVNQETQYF
V gene: TRBV12-3/TRBV12-4
J gene: TRBJ2-5

CDR3 protein: CAWSGLMGEGGDTQYF
V gene: TRBV30
J gene: TRBJ2-3

CDR3 protein: CASSQDEEVTDTQYF
V gene: TRBV4-1
J gene: TRBJ2-3

CDR3 protein: CASERGDGGSGNTIYF
V gene: TRBV12-3/TRBV12-4
J gene: TRBJ1-3

CDR3 protein: CASSSGLAGGYEQYF
V gene: TRBV19
J gene: TRBJ2-7

CDR3 protein: CSAWATNEKLFF
V gene: TRBV20-1
J gene: TRBJ1-4

CDR3 protein: CASAGQGREKLFF
V gene: TRBV18
J gene: TRBJ1-4

CDR3 protein: CASSVSGDYNEKLFF
V gene: TRBV2
J gene: TRBJ1-4

CDR3 protein: CAIRQGGVDTGELFF
V gene: TRBV7-6
J gene: TRBJ2-2

CDR3 protein: CASSVYRGREDYGYTF
V gene: TRBV5-4
J gene: TRBJ1-2

CDR3 protein: CASSTGTPGEQFF
V gene: TRBV5-5
J gene: TRBJ2-1

CDR3 protein: CASSPAGTSGRNNEQFF
V gene: TRBV5-1
J gene: TRBJ2-1

CDR3 protein: CASSLRTECSNQPQHF
V gene: TRBV7-2
J gene: TRBJ1-5

CDR3 protein: CSARDRIGTKETQYF
V gene: TRBV20-1
J gene: TRBJ2-5

CDR3 protein: CASSPRRGGETQYF
V gene: TRBV12-3/TRBV12-4
J gene: TRBJ2-5

CDR3 protein: CASSRTGQETQYF
V gene: TRBV3-1
J gene: TRBJ2-5

CDR3 protein: CASSLRGDGNEKLFF
V gene: TRBV7-9
J gene: TRBJ1-4

CDR3 protein: CASSLTPWGGGLDEQFF
V gene: TRBV7-6
J gene: TRBJ2-1

CDR3 protein: CASNEKGGALTEAFF
V gene: TRBV7-9
J gene: TRBJ1-1